This T cell receptor (beta chain) originates from a study of blood T cell repertoires in COVID-19 (dated by TCRdb to the early 2020s). For the study in its entirety: Collaborator samples came from the United States, Italy and Spain and covered acute and convalescent phases of COVID-19. The material from the prospective study consisted of cDNA or gDNA derived from T cells, B-cell-depleted T cells, or PBMCs. Deeply sampled blood TCRbeta repertoires from subjects exposed to, actively infected with, or recovered from COVID-19 were included in the dataset. The repertoires were released in a freely available public database meant as a resource for research on the immune response to SARS-CoV-2. Samples were obtained from the ongoing ImmuneRACE study (first 160 participants) and from about 1,300 subjects provided by 6 global collaborators. A de-identified subject ID, COVID-19 status, age in years and sex were almost always included in the sample metadata. Where available, HLA class I and class II types were taken from metadata supplied by the sample provider and were not determined by assay-based typing.

The paper's findings and limits, for the study overall: Clinical and demographic metadata were provided uncurated, with the amount varying by source and participant.

In regard to this clone: Its specific antigen is unknown. No base quality values were provided; no much bigger clone lies one nucleotide off.

Whole blood was collected in K2EDTA tubes by collaborating institutions according to the institutions' own protocols. For TCRbeta analysis, collaborators shipped samples in one of three forms: frozen whole blood, isolated PBMCs, or DNA extracted from either of those sample types. TCRbeta CDR3 regions were amplified from genomic DNA by means of the immunoSEQ Assay, a bias-controlled multiplex PCR. On the authors' methods: Within the assay, amplification of reference gene primers was used to estimate how many nucleated cells each sample contained. To quantify the absolute abundance of each unique TCRbeta CDR3 rearrangement, sequence reads were collapsed and filtered. For each sample, productive Simpson clonality was calculated as the square root of Simpson's diversity index over productive rearrangements. What TCRdb holds here is the immuneACCESS table cut down to in-frame rearrangements. Part of the clones is not present; checked against another copy, under half of the missing clones reflect an unresolved V gene, and the others are unexplained. V, J and clone size are those of that table, while D and trimming were read from the DNA. The sample table shows about 74,000 clones, and approximately 85% are seen once. The ten biggest clones cover 30% to 45% of the sample.

This clonotype was sampled from a man aged 70 or older with acute or convalescent COVID-19. The sample consisted of peripheral blood.

The base sequence is TGTGCCAGCAGCTTAGAAACAGCCGGGGCCAACGTCCTGACTTTC. This sequence encodes CASSLETAGANVLTF. The V gene is TRBV7-2 and the J gene is TRBJ2-6; a confident D gene designation cannot be given. The CDR3 runs 15 amino acids, cysteine and phenylalanine included. Left in the record is the CDR3 DNA by itself, 45 bases read in frame from the first base. Relative to germline, V is 1 base shorter and J is 4 bases shorter, with 8 bases between their ends. From a lookup of the germline V gene, CDR1 and CDR2 are SGHTA and FQGNSA.